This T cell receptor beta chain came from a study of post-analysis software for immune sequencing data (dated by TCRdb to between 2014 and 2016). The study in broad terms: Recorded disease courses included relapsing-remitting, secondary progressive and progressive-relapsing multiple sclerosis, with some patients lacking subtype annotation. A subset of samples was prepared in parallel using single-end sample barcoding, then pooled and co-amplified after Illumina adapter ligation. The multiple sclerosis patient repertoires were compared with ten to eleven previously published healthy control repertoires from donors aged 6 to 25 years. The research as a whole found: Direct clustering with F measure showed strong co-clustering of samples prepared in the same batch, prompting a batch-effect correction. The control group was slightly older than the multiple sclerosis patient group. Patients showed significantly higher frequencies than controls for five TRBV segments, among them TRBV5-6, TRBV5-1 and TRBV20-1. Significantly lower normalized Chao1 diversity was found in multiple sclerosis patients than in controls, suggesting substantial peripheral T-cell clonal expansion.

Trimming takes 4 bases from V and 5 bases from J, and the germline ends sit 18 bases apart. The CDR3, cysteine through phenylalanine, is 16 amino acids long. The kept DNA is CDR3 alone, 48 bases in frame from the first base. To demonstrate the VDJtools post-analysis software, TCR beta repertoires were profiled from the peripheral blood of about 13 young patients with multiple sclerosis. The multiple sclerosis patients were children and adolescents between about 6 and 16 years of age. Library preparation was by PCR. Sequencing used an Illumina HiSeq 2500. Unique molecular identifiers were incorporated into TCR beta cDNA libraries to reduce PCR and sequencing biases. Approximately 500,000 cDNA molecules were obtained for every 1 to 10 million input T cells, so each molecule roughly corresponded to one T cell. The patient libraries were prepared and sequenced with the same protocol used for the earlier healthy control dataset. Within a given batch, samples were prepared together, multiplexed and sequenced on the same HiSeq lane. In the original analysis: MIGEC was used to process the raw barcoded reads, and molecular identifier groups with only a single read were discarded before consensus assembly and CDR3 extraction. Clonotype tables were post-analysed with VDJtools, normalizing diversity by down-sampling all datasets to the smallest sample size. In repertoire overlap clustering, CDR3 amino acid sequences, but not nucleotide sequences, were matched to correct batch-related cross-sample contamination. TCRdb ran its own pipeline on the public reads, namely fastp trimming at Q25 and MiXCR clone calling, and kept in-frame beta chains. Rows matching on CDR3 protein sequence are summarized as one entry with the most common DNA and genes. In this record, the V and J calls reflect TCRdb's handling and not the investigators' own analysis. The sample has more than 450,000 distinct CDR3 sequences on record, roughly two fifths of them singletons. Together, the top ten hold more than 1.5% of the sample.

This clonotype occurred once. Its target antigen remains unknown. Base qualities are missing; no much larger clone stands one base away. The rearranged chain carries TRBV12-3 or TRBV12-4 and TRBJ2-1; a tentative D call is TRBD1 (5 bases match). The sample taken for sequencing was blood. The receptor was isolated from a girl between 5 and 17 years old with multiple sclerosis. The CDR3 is CASSWIAGIRDNEQFF. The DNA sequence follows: TGTGCCAGCAGTTGGATAGCAGGGATAAGGGACAATGAGCAGTTCTTC.